The source of this TCR beta chain is a study of blood T cells in healthy people across ages. As concerns this clonotype: As yet, its antigen is unknown.

It was with a sample-barcoded 5' primer and a J-beta primer mix that a second PCR of about 6 to 11 cycles was run. The yield of each sample was at least 2.5 million CDR3-containing paired-end reads. TCRdb analysed the 5' RACE reads with MiXCR anew, one entry per CDR3 protein. The sample lists about 930,000 distinct CDR3 sequences; about 28% were seen once. V was shortened by 1 base and J by 5 bases, with 14 bases between the two germline ends. Looked up from germline, CDR1 is LGHNA and CDR2 is YSLEER. The CDR3 runs to 15 residues. Study-wide findings and caveats: Calculation of diversity from one million T cells yielded estimates considered to be underestimates.

The same sample was also studied in work on T cells of mothers and their children.

The sample consisted of blood. The genes are TRBV4-3 and TRBJ1-2, with D possibly matching TRBD1 (6 bases). The TCR comes from a middle-aged woman in good health. CDR3 in amino acids: CASSQGVGQGYGYTF. CDR3 bases: TGCGCCAGCAGCCAAGGGGTGGGGCAGGGGTATGGCTACACCTTC.